The clone carrying this T cell receptor beta chain showed up many times. Antigen unknown. J gave up 9 bases and V 7 bases, and 14 bases lay outside the gene matches. CDR3 length: 14 amino acids. Germline lookup yields CDR1 MNHEY and CDR2 SVGEGT. The data were obtained in a study of early T cells in non-severe SARS-CoV-2 infection. Study-level findings and limits: Matching against VDJdb likely underestimated virus-specific expansions, favoring anti-spike CD8.

Unique molecular identifiers tagged individual cDNA molecules. TCRdb recomputed calls from the 5' RACE reads with MiXCR, one row per CDR3 protein. The sample records 50,000 or so distinct CDR3 sequences, roughly 5.3% being singletons. This TCR came from an adult who was a healthcare worker with PCR-confirmed SARS-CoV-2 infection or an uninfected control (not recorded which). The chain has TRBV6-2 or TRBV6-3 and TRBJ1-1, with TRBD1 matching 7 bases. Source material: whole blood. The CDR3 bases are TGTGCCAGCACCCACGGGGACAGCCTAACGAAAGCTTTCTTT. Protein product: CASTHGDSLTKAFF.